This TCR beta chain was recorded in a study of vaccination effects on CD4 cells after COVID-19 (dated by TCRdb to between 2021 and 2024). Broadly, across the study: Each participant received two doses of an mRNA SARS-CoV-2 vaccine, either BNT162b2 or mRNA-1273. The study compared SARS-CoV-2 spike-specific CD4+ TCR repertoires before and after mRNA vaccination in COVID-19 convalescent patients and infection-naive vaccine recipients. The full study included over 8 COVID-19 convalescent patients and a few SARS-CoV-2-naive healthy vaccine recipients. The Oncomine TCR Beta short-read assay on an Illumina iSeq 100 was used to sequence cultures from other donors in the study.

A word on this clone: The antigen this receptor binds is unknown. No clone much larger than this one lies a single base away; base qualities are absent.

In the ViraFEST assay, PBMC were stimulated with viral peptide pools, and TCR sequencing was then used to find antigen-specific CD4+ T cell clonotypes based on their expansion. After less than 13 days of culture, CD4+ T cells were isolated with the EasySep CD4+ T cell isolation kit. Negative nucleocapsid antibody results before and after vaccination confirmed that the healthy vaccine recipients had no prior SARS-CoV-2 infection. Each well held roughly 2.2 million PBMC cultured in IMDM containing approximately 5% human AB serum, 8.5 to 10 IU/ml IL-2 and gentamicin, along with roughly 10 ug/ml peptides. On days 3 and 7, half of the culture medium was replaced with fresh IL-2-containing medium. Unless noted otherwise, every peptide stimulation condition was cultured in triplicate wells. Using Ficoll-Paque Plus gradient centrifugation, PBMC were separated from whole blood and then either used fresh or cryopreserved at -140C. The overlapping peptide pools covered the spike proteins of SARS-CoV-2 and of the common cold coronaviruses HCoV-NL63, HCoV-OC43 and HCoV-229E. The QIAamp micro DNA kit was used to extract genomic DNA from the cultured CD4+ T cells.

Findings and caveats that apply to the study as a whole: Limitations of the study were the small number of convalescent patients and the absence of early post-infection timepoints. At late post-vaccination timepoints, both infection-induced and vaccine-induced clones showed marked clonal contraction, consistent with waning T cell responses. Among healthy vaccine recipients, nearly all vaccine-induced clones were SARS-CoV-2 mono-reactive, and only 1 of 255 was cross-reactive with common cold coronaviruses.

Receptor libraries were prepared by the immunoSEQ multiplex PCR assay. DNA from the cultured and isolated CD4+ T cells underwent TCR beta CDR3 sequencing. From the authors' description of their analysis: Non-productive TCR sequences were removed and reads were trimmed to the CDR3 region, keeping CDR3s of at least 7 amino acids. Antigen-specific clonotypes were identified using the MANAFEST web app by comparison of expansion in peptide wells against reference cultures. Positive clones required FDR<0.05 expansion versus reference and all other wells, odds ratio above 5, and frequency above 0.1% in two replicate wells. Clonotypes significantly expanded in SARS-CoV-2 spike wells and in at least one common cold coronavirus spike condition were defined as cross-reactive. CDR3 similarity was assessed by Levenshtein distance using the stringdist R package, and unrooted trees were constructed with ape in R 3.6.1. TCRdb took this table from immuneACCESS and kept in-frame rearrangements with V and J called. Such tables lack part of the clones; where checked against another copy, unresolved V genes explain under half of the gap, and the rest is unexplained. The V and J calls and the clone size are those of that table, but D and trimming were determined from the DNA. The sample has 11,000 to 15,000 clones on record, around 76% of them singletons. The ten largest clonotypes hold approximately 25% of the sample.

The germline V gene encodes CDR1 GTSNPN and CDR2 SVGIG (reference sequence). V is shortened by 0 bases, J by 3 bases, and the region joining them spans 8 bases. The CDR3 covers 13 residues, taking in both the cysteine and the phenylalanine. Only the CDR3 region is kept as DNA, spanning 39 bases read in frame from base 1. The chain joins TRBV30 to TRBJ2-5; the D gene is possibly TRBD1 or TRBD2, with 5 bases matching each. This sequence originates from a human donor who received a COVID-19 vaccine. The sequenced sample was CD4+ T cells from PBMCs cultured with HCoV-229E spike peptides, obtained before COVID-19 vaccination. Sample cell subset or site, as interpreted from the label and publication: HCoV-229E spike overlapping peptide pool stimulation. For the CDR3, the sequence is CAWSVLGEETQYF. The nucleotides are TGTGCCTGGAGTGTATTGGGGGAAGAGACCCAGTACTTC.